Below, 18 T cell receptor beta chains from the same sample are listed, as sequenced in a study of blood T cell repertoires in COVID-19. The table came from immunoSEQ multiplex PCR; TCRdb's copy has only in-frame clones and leaves some out. The profile shows about 110,000 clones, 75% to 85% of them singletons. The sequencing input was peripheral blood. The receptors were gathered from a woman in her 70s with acute or convalescent COVID-19.

This chain connects TRBV9 to TRBJ2-2; D is possibly TRBD2 (5 bases). Deletions cut 4 bases from V and 6 bases from J, with 13 bases between. This CDR3 region has 14 residues. The germline V gene has CDR1 SGDLS and CDR2 YYNGEE. The chain's CDR3 is CASSPRLDSGELFF. DNA of the CDR3: TGTGCCAGCAGCCCCCGTCTGGACTCCGGGGAGCTGTTTTTT.

The chain carries TRBV4-3 and TRBJ2-7; D is uncertain. Germline V gene lookup returns CDR1 LGHNA and CDR2 YSLEER. There are 13 residues in the CDR3. Trimming took 4 bases from V and 5 from J, leaving 12 bases between them. CDR3 in amino acids: CASSRAPIHEQYF. The CDR3, as DNA: TGCGCCAGCAGCCGTGCCCCTATCCACGAGCAGTACTTC.

Many counts were recorded for this clone. The rearrangement joins TRBV6-2 or TRBV6-3 to TRBJ1-4; TRBD1 aligns across 8 bases. Germline V CDR1 and CDR2: MNHEY, SVGEGT. V lost 2 bases to trimming and J lost 7 bases; unmatched junction nucleotides: 6. The CDR3 is made up of 15 amino acids. DNA for the CDR3: TGTGCCAGCAGTTACGGGGGACAGGCGACTGAAAAACTGTTTTTT. It encodes CASSYGGQATEKLFF.

The chain couples TRBV6-5 to TRBJ2-3; 12 positions match TRBD2. Per germline, CDR1 MNHEY and CDR2 SVGAGI. This CDR3 is built from 14 residues. The V segment lost 6 bases and the J segment 4 bases; nucleotides outside the gene matches: 2. CDR3 amino acids: CASRRTSGADTQYF. CDR3 DNA: TGTGCCAGCAGGCGGACTAGCGGGGCAGATACGCAGTATTTT.

The chain links TRBV30 to TRBJ1-3; no firm D call. Looked up from germline, CDR1 is GTSNPN and CDR2 is SVGIG (reference sequence). Deletions cut 4 bases from V and 0 bases from J, with 7 bases between. The length of the CDR3 is 13 residues. The CDR3 nucleotides read TGTGCCTGGAAGCGGACCTCTGGAAACACCATATATTTT. Protein sequence: CAWKRTSGNTIYF. Full variable domain (remainder filled in from reference TRBV30 and TRBJ1-3): SQTIHQWPATLVQPVGSPLSLECTVEGTSNPNLYWYRQAAGRGLQLLFYSVGIGQISSEVPQNLSASRPQDRQFILSSKKLLLSDSGFYLCAWKRTSGNTIYFGEGSWLTVV.

This chain connects TRBV7-8 to TRBJ2-5, with 11 nucleotides matching TRBD2. Germline lookup yields CDR1 SGHVS and CDR2 FQNEAQ. CDR3 length: 15 residues. V trimming: 1 base; J trimming: 6 bases; junction bases outside the gene matches: 4. For the CDR3, the DNA is TGTGCCAGCAGCTTAGTAGCGGGAGGGGGACAGACCCAGTACTTC. Protein product: CASSLVAGGGQTQYF. Complete variable domain (other parts from reference TRBV7-8 and TRBJ2-5): GAGVSQSPRYKVAKRGQDVALRCDPISGHVSLFWYQQALGQGPEFLTYFQNEAQLDKSGLPSDRFFAERPEGSVSTLKIQRTQQEDSAVYLCASSLVAGGGQTQYFGPGTRLLVL.

V gene TRBV9 combines with J gene TRBJ2-2; 9 positions agree with TRBD1. Germline values: CDR1 SGDLS, CDR2 YYNGEE. The CDR3 extends over 16 amino acids. The V gene end was trimmed by 4 bases and the J gene end by 5 bases; junction bases not matched to a gene: 9. CDR3 residues: CASSFSGTGRTGELFF. Here the CDR3 DNA reads TGTGCCAGCAGCTTCAGCGGGACAGGGAGAACCGGGGAGCTGTTTTTT.

This clone appeared once. V gene TRBV11-3 combines with J gene TRBJ2-2; 7 bases map to TRBD1. Trimming removed 5 bases from V and 4 bases from J; junction bases left unmatched: 10. Germline CDR1 reads SGHNT; CDR2 reads YENEEA. The CDR3 has 16 amino acids. In DNA, the CDR3 is TGTGCCAGCAGCCGAACAACAGGGGTTATCACCGGGGAGCTGTTTTTT. It specifies CASSRTTGVITGELFF.

The genes are TRBV7-2 and TRBJ2-7, with TRBD1 matching over 12 bases. Trimming cost V 5 bases and J 4 bases; bases outside gene matches: 9. There are 16 residues in the CDR3. CDR1 is SGHTA, CDR2 FQGNSA, per germline. The CDR3: CASSATRDRGLYEQYF. The CDR3, as DNA: TGTGCCAGCAGCGCAACCCGGGACAGGGGGCTTTACGAGCAGTACTTC.

The chain recombines TRBV28 with TRBJ1-1; D is ambiguous. The CDR3 totals 13 residues. The V gene lost 7 bases and the J gene lost 3 bases, with 12 bases spanning the gap. Germline assignment: CDR1 MDHEN and CDR2 SYDVKM. As DNA, the CDR3 is TGTGCCAGCACCCGACCCGGGGACACTGAAGCTTTCTTT. Amino acids: CASTRPGDTEAFF. Looking up the rest from reference TRBV28 and TRBJ1-1 gives the full variable domain: DVKVTQSSRYLVKRTGEKVFLECVQDMDHENMFWYRQDPGLGLRLIYFSYDVKMKEKGDIPEGYSVSREKKERFSLILESASTNQTSMYLCASTRPGDTEAFFGQGTRLTVV.

This clone has a single count. This chain uses TRBV3-1 (or the pseudogene TRBV3-2) with TRBJ2-3; 7 nucleotides align to TRBD2. This CDR3 has 17 amino acids. Germline trimming cut 0 bases from V and 5 bases from J; bases unmatched to any gene: 11. Germline V CDR1 and CDR2: LGHDT, YNNKEL (reference sequence). The CDR3 here is CASSQDPPGRARDTQYF. The CDR3 DNA is TGTGCCAGCAGCCAAGATCCACCGGGGAGGGCCAGAGATACGCAGTATTTT.

The chain uses TRBV6-5 and TRBJ2-7, with 11 bases lining up with TRBD2. The V and J ends lost 8 bases and 3 bases, in that order; junction bases with no gene match: 6. Germline V gene data show CDR1 as MNHEY and CDR2 as SVGAGI. The CDR3 covers 14 residues. CDR3 in DNA: TGTGCCAGCGCTCTAGCGGGGGGAGACTACGAGCAGTACTTC. Translated: CASALAGGDYEQYF.

The chain carries TRBV4-1 and TRBJ2-3; 11 bases match TRBD2. Unmatched junction bases numbered 15, after V lost 0 bases and J lost 4 bases. The CDR3 loop spans 20 amino acids. CDR1 is MGHRA and CDR2 is YSYEKL in the germline V gene. The CDR3 sequence is CASSQEKDIAGGRSADTQYF. CDR3 nucleotide sequence: TGCGCCAGCAGCCAAGAAAAAGATATAGCGGGAGGGCGTTCTGCAGATACGCAGTATTTT.

The chain recombines TRBV27 with TRBJ2-7; possible D gene TRBD2, 6 bases. V lost 5 bases, J lost 3 bases, and 11 bases lay in between. Germline V gene lookup returns CDR1 MNHEY and CDR2 SMNVEV (reference sequence). This CDR3 is 13 amino acids long. CDR3 DNA: TGTGCCAGCAGTCAGGGACTTTTCTACGAGCAGTACTTC. Translation gives CASSQGLFYEQYF.

This chain links TRBV3-1 (or the pseudogene TRBV3-2) with TRBJ2-1, with TRBD2 matching 12 bases. Germline loops: CDR1 LGHDT, CDR2 YNNKEL (reference sequence). This CDR3 spans 15 amino acids. With V trimmed by 4 bases and J by 5 bases, 3 bases remained unmatched. CDR3 nucleotides: TGTGCCAGCAGCCCTAGACTAGCGGGGGACAATGAGCAGTTCTTC. Its translation: CASSPRLAGDNEQFF.

This chain links TRBV7-6 with TRBJ2-3; D ambiguous. CDR1 SGHVS and CDR2 FNYEAQ come from the germline V gene. This CDR3 has 15 amino acids. V was pared by 1 base and J by 0 bases, with 8 bases between. CDR3 in amino acids: CASSLGARSTDTQYF. The DNA of the CDR3 is TGTGCCAGCAGCTTAGGCGCCAGGAGCACAGATACGCAGTATTTT.

The rearrangement links TRBV19 to TRBJ2-7; 11 nucleotides line up with TRBD2. The CDR3 is made up of 16 amino acids. J lost 5 bases, V lost 3 bases, and 9 bases had no gene match. Germline V gene lookup returns CDR1 LNHDA and CDR2 SQIVND (reference sequence). The CDR3 coding sequence is TGTGCCAGTAGTATTACCATAGCGGGAGGGCGAAACGAGCAGTACTTC. It codes for CASSITIAGGRNEQYF.

This clone has just one count. This chain links TRBV9 with TRBJ2-3; 8 bases match TRBD2. V shed 3 bases and J 2 bases; nucleotides not matched to a gene: 5. Germline V gene lookup returns CDR1 SGDLS and CDR2 YYNGEE. The CDR3 totals 15 residues. CDR3 in DNA: TGTGCCAGCAGCGCATTTAGCGGGGCCACAGATACGCAGTATTTT. It is translated as CASSAFSGATDTQYF. The full variable domain, rest sourced from reference TRBV9 and TRBJ2-3, is DSGVTQTPKHLITATGQRVTLRCSPRSGDLSVYWYQQSLDQGLQFLIQYYNGEERAKGNILERFSAQQFPDLHSELNLSSLELGDSALYFCASSAFSGATDTQYFGPGTRLTVL.